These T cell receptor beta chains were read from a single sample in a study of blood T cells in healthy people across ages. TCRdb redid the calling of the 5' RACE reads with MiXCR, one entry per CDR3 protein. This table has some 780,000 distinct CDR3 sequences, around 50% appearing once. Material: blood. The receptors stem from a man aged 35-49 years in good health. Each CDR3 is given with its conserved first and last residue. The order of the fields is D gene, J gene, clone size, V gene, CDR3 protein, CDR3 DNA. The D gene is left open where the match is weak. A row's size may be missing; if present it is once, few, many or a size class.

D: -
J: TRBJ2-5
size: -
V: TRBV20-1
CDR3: CSASEGGTQYF
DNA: TGCAGTGCTAGTGAGGGAGGGACCCAGTACTTC

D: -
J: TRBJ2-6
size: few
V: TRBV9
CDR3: CASSVVSSPGANVLTF
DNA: TGTGCCAGCAGCGTAGTCTCCTCCCCTGGGGCCAACGTCCTGACTTTC

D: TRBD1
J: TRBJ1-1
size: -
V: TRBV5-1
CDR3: CASSSGTGGTEAFF
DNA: TGCGCCAGCAGCTCCGGGACAGGGGGCACTGAAGCTTTCTTT

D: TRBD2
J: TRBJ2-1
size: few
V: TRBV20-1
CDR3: CSAPSTSGRSNEQFF
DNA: TGCAGTGCCCCATCTACTAGCGGGAGGTCCAATGAGCAGTTCTTC

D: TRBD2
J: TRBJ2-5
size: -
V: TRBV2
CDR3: CASSPERLAGNEQYF
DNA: TGTGCCAGCAGTCCTGAACGACTAGCGGGAAATGAGCAGTACTTC

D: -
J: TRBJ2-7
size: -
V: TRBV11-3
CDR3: CASSHRRGSYEQYF
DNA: TGTGCCAGCAGTCATCGCAGGGGCTCCTACGAGCAGTACTTC

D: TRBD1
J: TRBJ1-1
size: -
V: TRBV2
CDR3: CASIAQGATEAFF
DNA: TGTGCCAGCATCGCACAGGGGGCTACTGAAGCTTTCTTT

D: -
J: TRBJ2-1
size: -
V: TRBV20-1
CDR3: CSAPRDGPERFF
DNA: TGCAGTGCCCCGCGGGATGGACCCGAACGGTTCTTC

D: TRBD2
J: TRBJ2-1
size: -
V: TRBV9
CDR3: CASSAVAGGPRNEQFF
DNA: TGTGCCAGCAGCGCAGTAGCGGGGGGGCCGAGGAATGAGCAGTTCTTC

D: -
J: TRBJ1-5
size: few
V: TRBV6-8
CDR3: CASRSRGFDQPQHF
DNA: TGTGCCAGCAGATCCAGGGGCTTCGATCAGCCCCAGCATTTT

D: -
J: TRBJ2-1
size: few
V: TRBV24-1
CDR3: CATRSSLRSDEQFF
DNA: TGTGCCACGAGGTCTTCGCTCCGTAGCGATGAGCAGTTCTTC

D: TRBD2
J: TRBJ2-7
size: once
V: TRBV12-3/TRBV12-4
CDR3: CASSVSGIYEQYF
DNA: TGTGCCAGCAGTGTCAGCGGGATCTACGAGCAGTACTTC

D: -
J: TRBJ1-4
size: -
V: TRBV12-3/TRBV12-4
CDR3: CASSLGRINEKLFF
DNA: TGTGCCAGCAGTTTAGGACGGATTAATGAAAAACTGTTTTTT

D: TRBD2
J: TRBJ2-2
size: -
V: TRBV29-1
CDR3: CSVKAGRNTGELFF
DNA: TGCAGCGTCAAAGCGGGGAGGAACACCGGGGAGCTGTTTTTT

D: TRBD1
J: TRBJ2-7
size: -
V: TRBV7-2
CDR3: CASSLQGALRREQYF
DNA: TGTGCCAGCAGTTTACAGGGGGCGCTCCGCCGGGAGCAGTACTTC

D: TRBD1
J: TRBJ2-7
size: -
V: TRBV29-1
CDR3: CSVPRTGVFDEQYF
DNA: TGCAGCGTTCCAAGGACAGGGGTTTTCGACGAGCAGTACTTC